The T cell receptor (beta chain) described here comes from a study of metastatic and nonmetastatic thyroid tumors (dated by TCRdb to about 2020). Looking at the study overall: Repertoires were compared across peripheral blood and tumor or nodule tissue samples from malignant and benign thyroid patients. Overall study outcomes, separate from this receptor: In both blood and tumor samples, TCR beta diversity was reported to be significantly higher in malignant tumors than in benign nodules.

None of the patients had been given any treatment before thyroid surgery. Patient clinical samples collected from about 2011 to 2018 were retrospectively analysed using T-cell receptor beta sequencing. The library was built by means of PCR. Sequenced on an Illumina HiSeq 4000. High-throughput sequencing was used to profile the CDR3 region of the TCR beta-chain in every patient. In the authors' own workflow: CDR3 differences across clinicopathological groups were used to build a classifier for discriminating distant-metastatic papillary thyroid cancer patients. The Shannon index was used to assess repertoire diversity, and the Morisita-Horn index was used to assess tumor-blood repertoire similarity. The public reads were reprocessed in TCRdb via fastp at Q25 and MiXCR, keeping in-frame beta chains. The V and J calls shown here were made by TCRdb, not taken from the authors' results. The sample table shows over 65,000 clones, and roughly an eighth are seen once. The biggest ten clones account for 8.5% to 10% of the sample.

The germline V gene (reference sequence) specifies LGHDT as CDR1 and YNNKEL as CDR2. Including cysteine and phenylalanine, the CDR3 has 15 amino acids. Left in the record is the CDR3 DNA by itself, 45 bases read in frame from the first base. At the junction V is shortened by 0 bases and J by 4 bases; bases outside the gene matches: 0. This clone appeared many times. This receptor's antigen is unknown. No much larger clone is present one base from it, and per-base qualities are unavailable. The chain employs TRBV3-1 and TRBJ2-1; TRBD2 matches 10 bases in the middle. Sequencing input: tumor tissue. This receptor was identified in a female donor with papillary thyroid cancer or a benign thyroid nodule (not recorded which). Some clones in this sample may be carry-over from other donors' samples. At the DNA level, the sequence is TGTGCCAGCAGCCAAGAACTAGCGGGATACAATGAGCAGTTCTTC. Its product reads: CASSQELAGYNEQFF.